A single sample is the source of the 14 T cell receptor beta chains below, sequenced in a study of shared clonotypes between healthy human individuals. TCRdb's table, derived via immunoSEQ multiplex PCR, lists solely in-frame clones and lacks some. The data show 650,000 to 800,000 clones, about 90% seen once. Terminally differentiated effector memory CD45RA+ cells were excluded by CCR7 positive selection of CD45RO-negative cells. Sequencing input: naive CD8+ T cells sorted from blood. These receptors were collected from a man aged 30 to 39 in good health.

The chain employs TRBV2 and TRBJ2-7; 9 positions agree with TRBD2. Germline V gene lookup returns CDR1 SNHLY and CDR2 FYNNEI. This CDR3 contains 15 residues. The junction had 9 bases not matched to a gene; V was cut back by 6 bases and J by 3 bases. The CDR3: CASRERLADFYEQYF. The CDR3, as DNA: TGTGCCAGCAGAGAAAGACTAGCGGACTTCTACGAGCAGTACTTC.

The chain combines TRBV28 with TRBJ2-7; 7 bases line up with TRBD2. In germline, CDR1 is MDHEN, CDR2 SYDVKM. This CDR3 has 16 residues. The V and J ends lost 2 bases and 2 bases, in that order; junction bases with no gene match: 9. CDR3 in amino acids: CASSLPAGLITYEQYF. For the CDR3, the DNA is TGTGCCAGCAGTTTACCAGCGGGACTAATAACCTACGAGCAGTACTTC.

The chain employs TRBV7-8 and TRBJ2-1; 11 nucleotides align to TRBD2. V lost 1 base to trimming and J lost 0 bases; unmatched junction nucleotides: 5. The length of the CDR3 is 18 residues. Germline CDR1 reads SGHVS; CDR2 reads FQNEAQ. The CDR3 loop is CASSLGLAGSSSYNEQFF. The CDR3, as DNA: TGTGCCAGCAGCTTAGGACTAGCGGGATCCAGCTCCTACAATGAGCAGTTCTTC.

The genes are TRBV14 and TRBJ1-4; the D gene is possibly TRBD1 (5 bases). This CDR3 region has 15 residues. Between the trimmed V and J ends, which lost 4 bases and 8 bases, there was a span of 17 bases. The germline V gene encodes CDR1 SGHDN and CDR2 FVKESK. The CDR3 reads CASSPLDSIQEKLFF. As DNA, the CDR3 is TGTGCCAGCAGCCCCCTAGACAGTATCCAGGAAAAACTGTTTTTT.

Concerning this clone itself: Other DNA sequences from this sample encode an identical CDR3 as well. The CDR3 region has the DNA TGTGCCAGCAGTTTCTCAAGCTACAATGAGCAGTTCTTC. Translation gives CASSFSSYNEQFF. The gene calls are TRBV27 and TRBJ2-1; D not resolved. This CDR3 is 13 amino acids long. V was pared by 3 bases and J by 3 bases, with 6 bases between. Germline CDR1 MNHEY, CDR2 SMNVEV (reference sequence).

V usage is TRBV5-6 and J usage is TRBJ2-2; TRBD2 matches at 8 bases. The germline gives CDR1 SGHDT, CDR2 YYEEEE. The CDR3 consists of 19 residues. The ends lost 2 bases at V and 1 base at J; junction bases unmatched: 13. CDR3 DNA: TGTGCCAGCAGCTTAGAGGCTAGCGGGTTAATATGGAACACCGGGGAGCTGTTTTTT. It encodes CASSLEASGLIWNTGELFF.

The chain links TRBV7-8 to TRBJ2-3, with 7 bases fitting TRBD1. V trimming: 8 bases; J trimming: 2 bases; junction bases outside the gene matches: 13. Germline CDR1 reads SGHVS; CDR2 reads FQNEAQ. This CDR3 has 16 amino acids. Here the CDR3 reads CASSNRDSQFTDTQYF. Written as DNA, the CDR3 is TGTGCCAGCTCCAACCGGGACAGCCAATTCACAGATACGCAGTATTTT.

The V and J genes are TRBV28 and TRBJ2-5; 8 bases align to TRBD1. CDR3 length: 15 residues. Germline CDR1 MDHEN, CDR2 SYDVKM. V gave up 6 bases and J gave up 5 bases; unmatched junction bases: 11. The CDR3 coding sequence is TGTGCCAGCAGCCACCAAGGACAGGGAGCGGAGACCCAGTACTTC. This codes for CASSHQGQGAETQYF.

V gene TRBV19 combines with J gene TRBJ2-7; TRBD1 matches at 10 bases. The CDR3 totals 14 residues. CDR1 LNHDA and CDR2 SQIVND come from the germline V gene (reference sequence). V shed 4 bases, J shed 5 bases, and the junction held 5 bases outside the gene matches. The CDR3 loop is CASSSGQGVHEQYF. The CDR3 region has the DNA TGTGCCAGTAGTAGCGGACAGGGGGTCCACGAGCAGTACTTC.

The chain recombines TRBV7-6 with TRBJ2-7, with unresolved D. The length of the CDR3 is 13 residues. V lost 0 bases to trimming and J lost 2 bases, with 5 bases between them. Germline V gives CDR1 SGHVS, CDR2 FNYEAQ. DNA for the CDR3: TGTGCCAGCAGCTTAGCAGGAACCTACGAGCAGTACTTC. Its translation: CASSLAGTYEQYF.

The rearrangement joins TRBV6-5 to TRBJ2-1, with a weak D call TRBD1 (5 bases). V lost 5 bases and J 4 bases, leaving 9 bases between the germline ends. The CDR3 runs to 13 residues. CDR1 MNHEY and CDR2 SVGAGI come from the germline V gene. DNA of the CDR3: TGTGCCAGCAGTAACCAGGGTTACAATGAGCAGTTCTTC. It yields the protein CASSNQGYNEQFF.

The chain uses TRBV2 and TRBJ1-1; 9 positions agree with TRBD1. Looked up from germline, CDR1 is SNHLY and CDR2 is FYNNEI. This CDR3 is 14 amino acids long. Losses at the gene ends were 6 bases for V and 4 bases for J; bases not matched to a gene: 6. Written as DNA, the CDR3 is TGTGCCAGCAGAAAGACAGGGGGAGGCACTGAAGCTTTCTTT. Translating gives CASRKTGGGTEAFF.

As to this clone: The sample carries other DNA sequences with the same CDR3. The genes are TRBV27 and TRBJ2-7, with 7 bases matching TRBD1. The ends lost 8 bases at V and 3 bases at J; junction bases unmatched: 7. The CDR3 consists of 13 residues. Germline V gene lookup returns CDR1 MNHEY and CDR2 SMNVEV (reference sequence). The DNA for the CDR3 is TGTGCCAGCGCAGGGGGTCTCCACTACGAGCAGTACTTC. Amino acid sequence: CASAGGLHYEQYF.

The chain employs TRBV4-3 and TRBJ2-1; 7 positions agree with TRBD2. Germline V gives CDR1 LGHNA, CDR2 YSLEER. The CDR3 totals 14 residues. V shed 3 bases, J shed 7 bases, and the junction held 6 bases outside the gene matches. The CDR3 nucleotides are TGCGCCAGCAGCCAGGGTGCGGGAGAAAATGAGCAGTTCTTC. Amino acid sequence: CASSQGAGENEQFF.